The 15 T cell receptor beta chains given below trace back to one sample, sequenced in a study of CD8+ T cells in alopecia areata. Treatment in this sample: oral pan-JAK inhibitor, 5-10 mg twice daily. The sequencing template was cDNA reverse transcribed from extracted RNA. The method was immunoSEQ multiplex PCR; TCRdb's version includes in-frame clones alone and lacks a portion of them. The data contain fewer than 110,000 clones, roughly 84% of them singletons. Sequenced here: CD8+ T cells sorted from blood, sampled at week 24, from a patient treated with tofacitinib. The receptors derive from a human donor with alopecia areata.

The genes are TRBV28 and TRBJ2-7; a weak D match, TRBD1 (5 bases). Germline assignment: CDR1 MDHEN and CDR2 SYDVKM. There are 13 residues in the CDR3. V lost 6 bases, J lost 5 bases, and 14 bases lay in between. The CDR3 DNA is TGTGCCAGCAGGCGAACAGGACGGAACGAGCAGTACTTC. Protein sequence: CASRRTGRNEQYF.

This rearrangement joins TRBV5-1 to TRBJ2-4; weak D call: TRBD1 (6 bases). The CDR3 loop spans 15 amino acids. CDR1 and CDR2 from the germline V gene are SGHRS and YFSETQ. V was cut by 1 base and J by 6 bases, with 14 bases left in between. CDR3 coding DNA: TGCGCCAGCAGCTTGTCACAGGGTCCGGCAAACATTCAGTACTTC. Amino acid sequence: CASSLSQGPANIQYF.

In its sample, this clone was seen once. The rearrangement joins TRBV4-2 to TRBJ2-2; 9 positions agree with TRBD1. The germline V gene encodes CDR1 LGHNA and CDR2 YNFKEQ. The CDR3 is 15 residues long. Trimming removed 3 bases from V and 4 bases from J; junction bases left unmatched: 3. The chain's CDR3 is CASSQETGGTGELFF. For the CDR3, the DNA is TGTGCCAGCAGCCAGGAGACAGGGGGCACCGGGGAGCTGTTTTTT.

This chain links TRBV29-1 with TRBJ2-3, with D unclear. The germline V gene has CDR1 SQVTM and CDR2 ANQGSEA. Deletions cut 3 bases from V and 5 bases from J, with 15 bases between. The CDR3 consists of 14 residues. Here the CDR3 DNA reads TGCAGCGTTGAGATCTTAGTGGGTGGAGATACGCAGTATTTT. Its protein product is CSVEILVGGDTQYF.

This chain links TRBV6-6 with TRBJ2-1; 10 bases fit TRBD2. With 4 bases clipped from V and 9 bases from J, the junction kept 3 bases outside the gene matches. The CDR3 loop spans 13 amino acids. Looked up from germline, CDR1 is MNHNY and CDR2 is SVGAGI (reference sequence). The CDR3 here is CASSSGLAVEQFF. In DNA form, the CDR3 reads TGTGCCAGCAGTTCCGGACTAGCGGTTGAGCAGTTCTTC.

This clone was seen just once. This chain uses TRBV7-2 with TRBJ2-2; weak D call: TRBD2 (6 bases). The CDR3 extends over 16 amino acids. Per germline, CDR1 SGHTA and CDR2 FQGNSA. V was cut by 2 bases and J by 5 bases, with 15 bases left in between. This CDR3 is CASSLPPGEGTGELFF. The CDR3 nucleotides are TGTGCCAGCAGCTTACCTCCGGGAGAGGGGACCGGGGAGCTGTTTTTT.

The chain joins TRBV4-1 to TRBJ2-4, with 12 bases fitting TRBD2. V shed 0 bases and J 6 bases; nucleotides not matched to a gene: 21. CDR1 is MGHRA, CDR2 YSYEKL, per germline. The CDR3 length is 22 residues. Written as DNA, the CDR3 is TGCGCCAGCAGCCAAGATGGCCCGAATTTGGCGGCTAGCGGGGGGGGCAGAAACATTCAGTACTTC. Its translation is CASSQDGPNLAASGGGRNIQYF.

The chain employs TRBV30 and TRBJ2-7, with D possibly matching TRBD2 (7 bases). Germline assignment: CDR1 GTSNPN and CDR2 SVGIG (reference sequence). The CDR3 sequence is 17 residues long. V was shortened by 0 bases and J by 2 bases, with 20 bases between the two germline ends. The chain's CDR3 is CAWSVSSLGGAAYEQYF. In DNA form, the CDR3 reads TGTGCCTGGAGTGTTTCTAGTCTAGGGGGGGCCGCCTACGAGCAGTACTTC.

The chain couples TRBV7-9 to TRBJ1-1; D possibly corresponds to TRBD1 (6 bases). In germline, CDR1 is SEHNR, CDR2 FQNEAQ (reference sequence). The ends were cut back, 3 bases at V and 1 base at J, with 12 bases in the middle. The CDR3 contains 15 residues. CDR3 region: CASSFPIGGNTEAFF. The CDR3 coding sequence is TGTGCCAGCAGCTTCCCAATAGGGGGGAACACTGAAGCTTTCTTT.

The CDR3 region has the DNA TGTGCCAGCAGCTTAGGAGGGACAGGGGGCAATGAGCAGTTCTTC. Translating gives CASSLGGTGGNEQFF. The rearrangement uses TRBV7-8 and TRBJ2-1, with 11 bases matching TRBD1. The ends lost 1 base at V and 6 bases at J; junction bases unmatched: 2. CDR1 is SGHVS and CDR2 is FQNEAQ in the germline V gene. The CDR3 spans 15 residues.

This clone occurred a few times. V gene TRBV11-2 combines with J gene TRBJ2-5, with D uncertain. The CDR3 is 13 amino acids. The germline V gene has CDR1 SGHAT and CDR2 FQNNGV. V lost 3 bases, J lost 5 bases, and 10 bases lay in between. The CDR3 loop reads CASSLNTGETQYF. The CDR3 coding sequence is TGTGCCAGCAGCTTGAACACCGGGGAGACCCAGTACTTC. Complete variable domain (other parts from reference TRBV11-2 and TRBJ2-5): EAGVAQSPRYKIIEKRQSVAFWCNPISGHATLYWYQQILGQGPKLLIQFQNNGVVDDSQLPKDRFSAERLKGVDSTLKIQPAKLEDSAVYLCASSLNTGETQYFGPGTRLLVL.

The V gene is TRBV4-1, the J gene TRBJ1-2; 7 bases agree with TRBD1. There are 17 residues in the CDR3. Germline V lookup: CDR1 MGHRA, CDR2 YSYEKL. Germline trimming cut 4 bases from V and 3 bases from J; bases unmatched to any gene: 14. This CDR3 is CASSPFSGGAGDYGYTF. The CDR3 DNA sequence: TGCGCCAGCAGCCCCTTCTCAGGGGGGGCCGGAGACTATGGCTACACCTTC.

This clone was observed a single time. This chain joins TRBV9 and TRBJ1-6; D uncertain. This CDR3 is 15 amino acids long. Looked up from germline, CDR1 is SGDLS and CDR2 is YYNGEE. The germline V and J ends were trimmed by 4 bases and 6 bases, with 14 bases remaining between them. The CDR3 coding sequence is TGTGCCAGCAGCTCCACGGATCCAACTAATTCACCCCTCCACTTT. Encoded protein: CASSSTDPTNSPLHF. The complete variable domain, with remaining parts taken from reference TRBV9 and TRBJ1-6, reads DSGVTQTPKHLITATGQRVTLRCSPRSGDLSVYWYQQSLDQGLQFLIQYYNGEERAKGNILERFSAQQFPDLHSELNLSSLELGDSALYFCASSSTDPTNSPLHFGNGTRLTVT.

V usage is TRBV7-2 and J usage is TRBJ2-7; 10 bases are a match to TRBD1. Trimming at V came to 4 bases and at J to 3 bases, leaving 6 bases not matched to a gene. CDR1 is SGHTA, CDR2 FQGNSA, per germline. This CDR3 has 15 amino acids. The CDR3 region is CASSSPGTGVYEQYF. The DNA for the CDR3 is TGTGCCAGCAGCTCCCCCGGGACAGGGGTCTACGAGCAGTACTTC. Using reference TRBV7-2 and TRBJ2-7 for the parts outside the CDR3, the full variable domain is GAGVSQSPSNKVTEKGKDVELRCDPISGHTALYWYRQSLGQGLEFLIYFQGNSAPDKSGLPSDRFSAERTGGSVSTLTIQRTQQEDSAVYLCASSSPGTGVYEQYFGPGTRLTVT.

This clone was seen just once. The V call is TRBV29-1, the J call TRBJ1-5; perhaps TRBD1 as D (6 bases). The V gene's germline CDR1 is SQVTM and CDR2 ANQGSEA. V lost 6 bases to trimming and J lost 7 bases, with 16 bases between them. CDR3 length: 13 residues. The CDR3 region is CSVAGGLEQPQHF. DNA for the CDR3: TGCAGCGTGGCCGGGGGGCTTGAACAGCCCCAGCATTTT.